This T cell receptor beta chain was captured by sequencing in a study of cytomegalovirus exposure and HLA in healthy donors (dated by TCRdb to the late 2010s). Regarding the research as a whole: According to a later analysis, one platform produced both the 100 to 150 validation repertoires and the 670 or so repertoires of the first cohort. The study was designed to test whether signatures of past pathogen exposure could be identified by cataloging public T cell receptors. Besides the first cohort of 666 subjects, a separate validation cohort made up of 90 to 150 different subjects was used. High-throughput TCR immunosequencing, statistical association of individual TCRs with disease status, and machine learning were combined to predict cytomegalovirus infection status. What the study reported, not specific to this receptor: The study gave a list of more than 150 TCR beta chains associated with cytomegalovirus. Of the cluster scores, roughly 95% were above 0 in a later analysis, which found that TCRs clustered in the first cohort also tended to co-occur in the 120 or so validation repertoires. All 120 or so repertoires were used to score co-occurrence in the validation cohort in a later analysis, because that analysis had no HLA typing for the cohort. The classifier was reported to diagnose cytomegalovirus status with high specificity and sensitivity in both the original cohort and the validation cohort. A few of the identified cytomegalovirus-associated TCR beta chains were confirmed in vitro to be specific for cytomegalovirus antigens. While some public TCRs were present in many individuals, most TCR sequences turned up only very rarely across donors. The authors suggested that the approach could potentially be extended to other disease states and immunological phenotypes.

The donors were included in the validation cohort of roughly 130 subjects, a group kept apart from the roughly 670-subject first cohort. There are 14 amino acids in the CDR3, from cysteine to phenylalanine inclusive. Kept here is only the CDR3 DNA, which spans 42 bases and is read in frame from base 1. Based on the germline V gene (reference sequence), the CDR1 and CDR2 sequences are LNHDA and SQIVND. V was cut back by 6 bases and J by 3 bases, leaving a gap of 14 bases between them. A word on this clone: Its antigen remains undetermined. No much larger clone is present one base from it, and per-base qualities are unavailable.

The library was made by the immunoSEQ multiplex PCR assay. The study's processing was this. A statistical classification framework was built to diagnose cytomegalovirus status from the catalog of TCR beta chain sequences. As stored in TCRdb, this immuneACCESS dataset retains in-frame rearrangements with V and J assigned. A fraction of the clones does not appear; measured against another copy, unresolved V genes explain less than half of the discrepancy, and the remainder lacks a known reason. V and J calls and clone size are those listed in that table; D and trimming were worked out from the DNA. Within this sample are about 360,000 clones, with just over 85% of them counted one time only. 0.83% of the sample comes from the top ten.

The source is a young woman in good health and CMV-seronegative. Here the chain combines TRBV19 and TRBJ1-1, with an unclear D gene assignment. Sequenced material: PBMCs. The nucleotide sequence is given as TGTGCCAGTAGCCCCCACGCCGGGGACACTGAAGCTTTCTTT. Its translation reads: CASSPHAGDTEAFF.